Shown below are 32 T cell receptor beta chains from a single sample sequenced in a study of blood T cells in healthy people across ages. Alongside a J-beta primer mix, a sample-barcoded 5' primer served in a second PCR lasting about 6 to 12 cycles. TCRdb redid the calling of the 5' RACE reads with MiXCR, one entry per CDR3 protein. The profile shows about 730,000 distinct CDR3 sequences, around 46% of them singletons. The sample taken for sequencing was blood. These receptors were taken from a woman aged 55-70 years in good health.

This chain links TRBV24-1 with TRBJ2-1; 7 bases match TRBD1. V lost 4 bases to trimming and J lost 9 bases; unmatched junction nucleotides: 8. There are 14 residues in the CDR3. Germline CDR1 and CDR2: KGHDR and SFDVKD. Here the CDR3 reads CATSEETGLGEQFF. The DNA for the CDR3 is TGTGCCACCAGTGAGGAGACAGGGCTGGGTGAGCAGTTCTTC.

The rearrangement uses TRBV27 and TRBJ2-3; a weak D match, TRBD2 (5 bases). The CDR3 consists of 14 residues. From germline, CDR1 is MNHEY and CDR2 SMNVEV (reference sequence). The V end was cut by 6 bases, the J end by 2 bases, with 12 bases between. CDR3 bases: TGTGCCAGCAGGGGTTGGGGAGCCACAGATACGCAGTATTTT. Amino acids: CASRGWGATDTQYF.

This chain connects TRBV7-2 to TRBJ1-1; 10 positions agree with TRBD1. Germline lookup yields CDR1 SGHTA and CDR2 FQGNSA. CDR3 length: 14 amino acids. Germline trimming cut 2 bases from V and 12 bases from J; bases unmatched to any gene: 9. CDR3 loop: CASSLSPTGGVTFF. Here the CDR3 DNA reads TGTGCCAGCAGCTTAAGTCCGACAGGGGGCGTGACTTTCTTT.

This clonotype was seen a handful of times. The DNA of the CDR3 is TGTGCCAGGGACGTAAAAGAGACCCAGTACTTC. Its translation: CARDVKETQYF. The chain has TRBV2 and TRBJ2-5; D unresolved. The length of the CDR3 is 11 residues. Per germline, CDR1 SNHLY and CDR2 FYNNEI. The ends were cut back, 9 bases at V and 3 bases at J, with 8 bases in the middle.

The V and J genes are TRBV11-2 and TRBJ2-3, with a possible D match to TRBD1 (5 bases). The CDR3 sequence is 16 residues long. V was trimmed by 5 bases and J by 5 bases, leaving 20 bases between them. Germline-derived CDR1 and CDR2 are SGHAT and FQNNGV. The DNA for the CDR3 is TGTGCCAGCAGCCTCCAGGGTCGGCTAGAGGTAGATACGCAGTATTTT. Its protein is CASSLQGRLEVDTQYF.

The chain joins TRBV3-1 to TRBJ2-7; weak D call: TRBD2 (5 bases). Deletions cut 1 base from V and 7 bases from J, with 17 bases between. CDR1 LGHDT and CDR2 YNNKEL come from the germline V gene (reference sequence). The CDR3 spans 15 residues. CDR3 amino acids: CASSQVGQRAREQYF. In DNA, the CDR3 is TGTGCCAGCAGCCAAGTCGGGCAGAGGGCGCGTGAGCAGTACTTC.

The V and J genes are TRBV7-9 and TRBJ1-6; D is unclear. V was pared by 6 bases and J by 7 bases, with 13 bases between. Germline V gives CDR1 SEHNR, CDR2 FQNEAQ (reference sequence). The CDR3 is made up of 14 amino acids. CDR3 in amino acids: CASSSGRANSPLHF. CDR3 coding DNA: TGTGCCAGCAGTTCCGGACGGGCCAATTCACCCCTCCACTTT.

This clonotype has a count of ten or more. The chain is built from TRBV5-5 and TRBJ2-1, with D tentatively TRBD1 (5 bases). This CDR3 contains 15 residues. The V and J ends lost 0 bases and 8 bases respectively, with 15 bases between them. Germline CDR1 and CDR2: SGHKS and YYEKEE (reference sequence). Written as DNA, the CDR3 is TGTGCCAGCAGCTTGGGACGAACAGGACAAGATGAGCAGTTCTTC. This sequence encodes CASSLGRTGQDEQFF.

A remark on this clonotype: Being one base from a much bigger clone, this may be a read error. V is TRBV29-1 and J is TRBJ2-4; D is possibly TRBD2 (5 bases). The end of the DNA is better explained by TRBJ2-7, so the J call may be wrong. This CDR3 has 11 amino acids. CDR1 SQVTM and CDR2 ANQGSEA come from the germline V gene. In DNA, the CDR3 is TGCAGCGTTGGGGTGGACTGCGAGCAGTACTTC. Residues: CSVGVDCEQYF.

This clonotype was detected ten times or more. This chain connects TRBV29-1 to TRBJ2-5; TRBD2 aligns across 13 bases. This CDR3 region has 14 residues. V shed 4 bases, J shed 11 bases, and the junction held 10 bases outside the gene matches. Germline V gene lookup returns CDR1 SQVTM and CDR2 ANQGSEA. The CDR3 nucleotides are TGCAGCGTTGGGACTAGCGGGAGTCGGGGGGAGCAGTACTTC. Translation gives CSVGTSGSRGEQYF.

V is TRBV4-3 and J is TRBJ2-5; D remains unclear. With the DNA end fitting TRBJ2-7 better, the J assignment may be wrong. Germline loops: CDR1 LGHNA, CDR2 YSLEER. The CDR3 has 13 amino acids. The CDR3, as DNA: TGCGCCAGCAGCCAAGATGTGGGATACGAGCAGTACTTC. It yields the protein CASSQDVGYEQYF.

The V gene is TRBV20-1, the J gene TRBJ2-1; TRBD1 matches 8 bases. With V trimmed by 1 base and J by 4 bases, 3 bases remained unmatched. The CDR3 runs 14 residues. The germline V gene has CDR1 DFQATT and CDR2 SNEGSKA (reference sequence). CDR3 DNA sequence: TGCAGTGCTAGAGCTCAGGGGGCGTACAATGAGCAGTTCTTC. It translates to CSARAQGAYNEQFF.

This sequence joins TRBV9 and TRBJ2-1; D is uncertain. Germline CDR1 SGDLS, CDR2 YYNGEE. Between the trimmed V and J ends, which lost 0 bases and 4 bases, there was a span of 11 bases. This CDR3 contains 15 residues. CDR3 loop: CASSVDEGNYNEQFF. The CDR3 bases are TGTGCCAGCAGCGTAGATGAAGGGAATTACAATGAGCAGTTCTTC.

Details on this clonotype: Lacking the conserved final phenylalanine or tryptophan, this CDR3 likely reflects a read error. The chain employs TRBV2 and TRBJ2-1; D unclear. Germline V gene data show CDR1 as SNHLY and CDR2 as FYNNEI. With 4 bases removed from V and 1 base from J, the gap between germline ends came to 5 bases. CDR3 length equals 13 residues. The CDR3 here is CASSAQSYNEQFL. Here the CDR3 DNA reads TGTGCCAGCAGTGCTCAGTCCTACAATGAGCAGTTCTTA.

The genes are TRBV29-1 and TRBJ1-2; 8 positions match TRBD1. The CDR3 is made up of 18 amino acids. V lost 4 bases and J lost 3; bases outside the gene matches: 19. CDR1 SQVTM and CDR2 ANQGSEA come from the germline V gene. The CDR3 DNA reads as TGCAGCGTTGTATCAGGGGGCGCGAATACGGCAGTGGACTATGGCTACACCTTC. This codes for CSVVSGGANTAVDYGYTF.

This chain uses TRBV6-2 or TRBV6-3 with TRBJ2-7, with D perhaps matching TRBD1 (6 bases). The CDR3 contains 15 residues. Trimming removed 7 bases from V and 0 bases from J, with 16 bases in between. From germline, CDR1 is MNHEY and CDR2 SVGEGT. The CDR3 DNA sequence: TGTGCCAGCATTAACAGGGCTTCTCTCTCCTACGAGCAGTACTTC. It specifies CASINRASLSYEQYF.

A few counts support this clonotype. This clone may be a read error of a much larger clone one base away. This chain connects TRBV29-1 to TRBJ2-5, with 8 bases identical to TRBD1. The CDR3 sequence is 14 residues long. Germline CDR1 and CDR2: SQVTM and ANQGSEA. Trimming took 6 bases from V and 9 from J; bases not matched to a gene: 15. The CDR3 is CSVNRGTSGEAQYF. The CDR3 DNA sequence: TGCAGCGTCAACAGGGGGACGAGTGGGGAGGCCCAGTACTTC.

Points on this clonotype: Being one base from a much bigger clone, this may be a read error. The V and J genes are TRBV4-2 and TRBJ2-5; possible D gene TRBD2, 6 bases. The germline CDR1 and CDR2 sequences are LGHNA and YNFKEQ. This CDR3 has 14 amino acids. CDR3 sequence: CVSSPGGPQETQYF. In DNA, the CDR3 is TGTGTCAGCAGCCCCGGGGGACCTCAAGAGACCCAGTACTTC.

The table lists this clonotype with a count of one. The chain couples TRBV29-1 to TRBJ1-1; the D gene is possibly TRBD1 (6 bases). The V gene lost 7 bases and the J gene lost 1 base, with 13 bases spanning the gap. The germline V gene encodes CDR1 SQVTM and CDR2 ANQGSEA. The CDR3 consists of 13 residues. The CDR3 DNA reads TGCAGCGCTGCCACAGGGTGGAACACTGAAGCTTTCTTT. Protein product: CSAATGWNTEAFF.

In its sample, this clonotype was seen a few times. The CDR3 here is CASSVASGQETQYF. CDR3 nucleotide sequence: TGTGCCAGCAGCGTAGCTAGCGGCCAAGAGACCCAGTACTTC. The chain couples TRBV9 to TRBJ2-5, with TRBD2 matching 7 bases. CDR1 and CDR2 from the germline V gene are SGDLS and YYNGEE. With 0 bases clipped from V and 1 base from J, the junction kept 0 bases outside the gene matches. The CDR3 contains 14 residues.

The rearrangement uses TRBV6-5 and TRBJ1-5; unclear D gene. The CDR3 extends over 15 amino acids. CDR1 is MNHEY and CDR2 is SVGAGI in the germline V gene. Trimming removed 2 bases at V and 5 bases at J, with 13 bases between. The CDR3 region has the DNA TGTGCCAGCAGTTACGGCCGGACCGGACATCAGCCCCAGCATTTT. Its protein product is CASSYGRTGHQPQHF.

This clonotype was picked up a small number of times. The chain has TRBV9 and TRBJ2-7, with 7 positions matching TRBD1. With V trimmed by 3 bases and J by 5 bases, 11 bases remained unmatched. This CDR3 has 15 amino acids. CDR1 and CDR2 (germline): SGDLS, YYNGEE. The CDR3 region is CASSALDDRDDEQYF. DNA of the CDR3: TGTGCCAGCAGCGCCTTAGACGACAGGGACGACGAGCAGTACTTC.

The J gene is TRBJ2-3, the V gene TRBV7-3; D is unclear. Per germline, CDR1 SGHTA and CDR2 FQGTGA. V was clipped by 5 bases and J by 0 bases, with 12 bases between them. The CDR3 spans 15 residues. The CDR3 sequence: CASSPDGRSTDTQYF. CDR3 sequence (DNA): TGTGCCAGCAGCCCCGACGGACGCAGCACAGATACGCAGTATTTT.

The rearrangement joins TRBV20-1 to TRBJ1-2; tentatively, D is TRBD1 (5 bases). V lost 6 bases and J lost 4, with 15 bases in between. This CDR3 comprises 13 residues. The germline V gene has CDR1 DFQATT and CDR2 SNEGSKA (reference sequence). The CDR3 spells CSAPGGVGYGYTF. CDR3 bases: TGCAGTGCCCCGGGGGGGGTGGGCTATGGCTACACCTTC.

In regard to this clonotype: Possible read error: a much larger clone is one base away. The rearrangement uses TRBV29-1 and TRBJ2-1; no firm D call. The germline gives CDR1 SQVTM, CDR2 ANQGSEA. This CDR3 has 12 amino acids. Between the trimmed V and J ends, which lost 4 bases and 10 bases, there was a span of 14 bases. The CDR3 nucleotides are TGCAGCGTTGCCCAGACGATCTACGAGCAGTTCTTC. Amino acid sequence: CSVAQTIYEQFF.

The V call is TRBV20-1, the J call TRBJ2-5; D unresolved. The J call may not be correct, given that the DNA end is closer to TRBJ2-7. CDR1 is DFQATT and CDR2 is SNEGSKA in the germline V gene (reference sequence). This CDR3 has 13 amino acids. CDR3 residues: CSASERLPYEQYF. CDR3 in DNA: TGCAGTGCTAGCGAGAGACTTCCCTACGAGCAGTACTTC.

This rearrangement joins TRBV9 to TRBJ2-3; no reliable D call. The CDR3 covers 14 residues. CDR1 and CDR2 (germline): SGDLS, YYNGEE. Deletions cut 4 bases from V and 1 base from J, with 10 bases between. CDR3 in DNA: TGTGCCAGCAGCCCCCGTCCGGGCACAGATACGCAGTATTTT. Translating gives CASSPRPGTDTQYF.

This chain links TRBV4-2 with TRBJ2-7, with TRBD2 matching over 7 bases. Germline trimming cut 1 base from V and 6 bases from J; bases unmatched to any gene: 12. The CDR3 length is 16 residues. From germline, CDR1 is LGHNA and CDR2 YNFKEQ. CDR3 sequence: CASSQGDSRGFGEQYF. The CDR3 DNA reads TGTGCCAGCAGCCAAGGGGATTCGCGGGGGTTTGGCGAGCAGTACTTC.

With regard to this clonotype: Relative to the germline gene, one junction end is altered; a read error may explain this. This chain joins TRBV27 and TRBJ2-4, with D tentatively TRBD2 (6 bases). The CDR3 length is 17 residues. From germline, CDR1 is MNHEY and CDR2 SMNVEV (reference sequence). Here the CDR3 reads CASTLRGGPGVKNSQYF. The CDR3 coding sequence is TGTGCCAGCACCCTGAGGGGTGGGCCGGGGGTGAAAAACAGTCAGTACTTC.

This clonotype appeared a few times. This chain links TRBV3-1 with TRBJ2-7; D is unresolved. CDR1 is LGHDT, CDR2 YNNKEL, per germline (reference sequence). The CDR3 contains 16 residues. Trimming removed 0 bases at V and 1 base at J, with 13 bases between. CDR3 bases: TGTGCCAGCAGCCAAGATCTCCCGTGGCAGTCCTACGAGCAGTACTTC. It specifies CASSQDLPWQSYEQYF.

This clonotype was observed at least ten times. This rearrangement joins TRBV29-1 to TRBJ2-7; D unclear. CDR1 SQVTM and CDR2 ANQGSEA come from the germline V gene. V was pared by 1 base and J by 0 bases, with 7 bases between. The CDR3 has 13 amino acids. CDR3 sequence: CSVEAANSYEQYF. The DNA for the CDR3 is TGCAGCGTTGAAGCGGCCAACTCCTACGAGCAGTACTTC.

This clonotype has a handful of counts. The chain joins TRBV7-9 to TRBJ2-5; D gene uncertain. Germline CDR1 SEHNR, CDR2 FQNEAQ (reference sequence). The CDR3 consists of 12 residues. V was cut by 5 bases and J by 4 bases, with 8 bases left in between. CDR3 sequence (DNA): TGTGCCAGCAGCCCTAGGGCAGAGACCCAGTACTTC. The encoded protein is CASSPRAETQYF.